The sample holds many counts of the clone carrying this T cell receptor beta chain. RNA transcripts were the template for amplifying TCR beta CDR3 regions. HTBI primers drove first-round RT-PCR of the TCR CDR3. TCRdb reanalysed the multiplex PCR reads using MiXCR and keeps one entry per CDR3 protein. The sample holds around 450,000 distinct CDR3 sequences, 15% to 19% seen once. Newly diagnosed patients aged 18 to 65 had hyperthyroidism of under 2 months' duration. Pregnant or lactating patients were excluded, as were those with uncontrolled infection or other autoimmune disease. In making diagnoses, clinical symptoms, serum thyroxine and TRAb, thyroid ultrasound and orbital computed tomography were all used. This entry is derived from a study of T cells in Graves' hyperthyroidism and ophthalmopathy. The CDR3 consists of 12 residues. Germline CDR1 reads KGHSH; CDR2 reads LQKENI. V was shortened by 6 bases and J by 6 bases, with 9 bases between the two germline ends.

The sequencing sample was made of blood. The chain carries TRBV18 and TRBJ2-1, with D unclear. The TCR sequence derives from a woman under 30 with Graves' hyperthyroidism. Here the CDR3 DNA reads TGTGCCAGCTCTCTCACTTTCAATGAGCAGTTCTTC. Protein product: CASSLTFNEQFF. The full variable domain, rest sourced from reference TRBV18 and TRBJ2-1, is NAGVMQNPRHLVRRRGQEARLRCSPMKGHSHVYWYRQLPEEGLKFMVYLQKENIIDESGMPKERFSAEFPKEGPSILRIQQVVRGDSAAYFCASSLTFNEQFFGPGTRLTVL.